This TCR beta chain is drawn from a study of CD8 T cells in Susac syndrome. CDR3 length equals 15 residues. J lost 1 base, V lost 6 bases, and 7 bases had no gene match. Germline-derived CDR1 and CDR2 are DFQATT and SNEGSKA (reference sequence). Random hexamers were used to reverse transcribe the RNA input (0.5 to 1 ug). Coverage of TCR beta CDR3 amplification by immunoSEQ multiplex PCR extended to 54 Vbeta and 13 Jbeta. TCRdb reprocessed the immunoSEQ multiplex PCR reads via MiXCR and lists one record per CDR3 protein. Here the sample spans nearly 200,000 distinct CDR3 sequences, about 95% being singletons. From blood CD8+ and CD4+ T cells, the TCR beta chain was sequenced. The multiple sclerosis control group was made up of treatment-naive patients with stable or active relapsing-remitting disease. TEMRA cells were FACS-enriched, and CD8+ and CD4+ T cells were isolated negatively.

J is TRBJ2-4 and V is TRBV20-1; 9 bases line up with TRBD1. This TCR was sampled from a human donor with multiple sclerosis. Specimen: CD4+ T cells from PBMCs. The CDR3 here is CSADRDRDAKNIQYF. As DNA, the CDR3 is TGCAGTGCCGACCGGGACAGGGATGCCAAAAACATTCAGTACTTC.